This T cell receptor (beta chain) was captured in a study of blood T cell repertoires in COVID-19. On the study more broadly: Both acute and convalescent COVID-19 samples were obtained from the United States, Italy and Spain. PBMCs, B-cell-depleted T cells, or T cells provided the cDNA or gDNA that made up the material.

The protocol was immunoSEQ multiplex PCR, while the TCRdb copy is restricted to in-frame clones and leaves out a portion. The sample includes 310,000 or so clones, just over 85% of them seen just once. Grouping used clinical history reported by participants in a survey and questionnaire. The ends lost 0 bases at V and 1 base at J; junction bases unmatched: 7. The germline V gene encodes CDR1 SGHDN and CDR2 FVKESK. This CDR3 is 17 amino acids long. This receptor was identified in a woman under 30 who had recovered from COVID-19. The chain couples TRBV14 to TRBJ1-1; TRBD1 agrees at 8 bases. The source material was PBMCs or T cells enriched from blood (not recorded which). The CDR3 loop reads CASSQDRQGAWNTEAFF. CDR3 bases: TGTGCCAGCAGCCAAGATAGGCAGGGGGCCTGGAACACTGAAGCTTTCTTT.